Detailed here is one T cell receptor (beta chain). In the study's own analysis: Amplification from reference gene primers served as the basis for estimated nucleated cell counts. The assay was immunoSEQ multiplex PCR, and TCRdb's table has in-frame clones only and misses some. The V and J calls and clone size are taken from that table; D and trimming were inferred from the DNA. The sample carries about 200,000 clones, 75% to 90% recorded once. This entry comes from a study of blood T cell repertoires in COVID-19. Study context: Samples representing acute and convalescent COVID-19 were sourced from the United States, Italy and Spain. The analysed material was cDNA or gDNA that came from T cells, B-cell-depleted T cells, or PBMCs.

The CDR3 runs to 15 residues. CDR1 is LNHDA, CDR2 SQIVND, per germline (reference sequence). V was pared by 5 bases and J by 5 bases, with 18 bases between. The sample was peripheral blood. The origin of this receptor is a middle-aged woman with acute or convalescent COVID-19. The chain carries TRBV19 and TRBJ2-5; tentative D call: TRBD2 (5 bases). Written as DNA, the CDR3 is TGTGCCAGTAGTCCCAGCGATACCAGAGGGGAGACCCAGTACTTC. This translates into CASSPSDTRGETQYF. The variable domain in full, completed from reference TRBV19 and TRBJ2-5, reads DGGITQSPKYLFRKEGQNVTLSCEQNLNHDAMYWYRQDPGQGLRLIYYSQIVNDFQKGDIAEGYSVSREKKESFPLTVTSAQKNPTAFYLCASSPSDTRGETQYFGPGTRLLVL.